The 9 T cell receptor beta chains listed next were all sequenced from one sample in a study of blood T cell repertoires in COVID-19. Only in-frame clones appear in the TCRdb table, and some are missing; sequencing was by immunoSEQ multiplex PCR. The data contain a few hundred thousand clones, just under 90% of them seen just once; the ten biggest clones take up about 1.7%. Sequencing was done on a sample of PBMCs or T cells enriched from blood (not recorded which). These receptors all come from a woman in her 30s who had recovered from COVID-19.

The chain recombines TRBV30 with TRBJ1-1; D not resolved. The CDR3 length is 11 residues. Trimming took 3 bases from V and 4 from J, leaving 6 bases between them. Germline CDR1 GTSNPN, CDR2 SVGIG (reference sequence). CDR3 loop: CAWRGATEAFF. The DNA for the CDR3 is TGTGCCTGGAGGGGCGCCACTGAAGCTTTCTTT.

The chain joins TRBV18 to TRBJ1-3, with D possibly TRBD1 on 5 matching bases. The CDR3 is 16 amino acids. V was shortened by 1 base and J by 2 bases, with 12 bases between the two germline ends. In germline, CDR1 is KGHSH, CDR2 LQKENI. CDR3 sequence reads: CASSPQEGVPGNTIYF. The DNA of the CDR3 is TGTGCCAGCTCACCACAAGAAGGGGTCCCTGGAAACACCATATATTTT.

The V call is TRBV7-9, the J call TRBJ2-5, with 13 positions matching TRBD2. Looked up from germline, CDR1 is SEHNR and CDR2 is FQNEAQ (reference sequence). Germline trimming cut 5 bases from V and 4 bases from J; bases unmatched to any gene: 1. The CDR3 totals 14 residues. CDR3 region: CASSRTSGGETQYF. The DNA for the CDR3 is TGTGCCAGCAGCCGGACTAGCGGGGGAGAGACCCAGTACTTC.

This clone appeared once. This chain uses TRBV7-2 with TRBJ2-3; 7 nucleotides match TRBD2. Germline CDR1 SGHTA, CDR2 FQGNSA. After removal of 2 bases from V and 3 bases from J, the junction contained 5 bases not matched to a gene. This CDR3 contains 15 residues. CDR3 bases: TGTGCCAGCAGCTTAAGGGGAGGGTTGACAGATACGCAGTATTTT. The encoded protein is CASSLRGGLTDTQYF.

The chain uses TRBV27 and TRBJ1-1, with TRBD1 as a possible D gene (6 bases). Germline-derived CDR1 and CDR2 are MNHEY and SMNVEV (reference sequence). V lost 6 bases, J lost 5 bases, and 16 bases lay in between. The CDR3 extends over 14 amino acids. The CDR3 region is CASSLGQTLTEAFF. CDR3 bases: TGTGCCAGCAGCCTTGGACAGACATTGACTGAAGCTTTCTTT.

The chain carries TRBV11-3 and TRBJ2-3, with TRBD2 identical over 8 bases. The CDR3 is 13 residues long. The V gene end was trimmed by 5 bases and the J gene end by 6 bases; junction bases not matched to a gene: 4. In germline, CDR1 is SGHNT, CDR2 YENEEA. The CDR3 nucleotides are TGTGCCAGCAGCCTCGGACTAGCCGATACGCAGTATTTT. Its protein product is CASSLGLADTQYF.

The J gene is TRBJ1-1, the V gene TRBV4-2, with 7 bases identical to TRBD1. The CDR3 spans 16 residues. Trimming removed 0 bases from V and 1 base from J; junction bases left unmatched: 5. Germline V gene data show CDR1 as LGHNA and CDR2 as YNFKEQ. DNA of the CDR3: TGTGCCAGCAGCCAAGAATCGGGACAGCCGAACACTGAAGCTTTCTTT. Translation gives CASSQESGQPNTEAFF.

CDR3 residues: CASSPRPGTGLGTQYF. In DNA, the CDR3 is TGTGCCAGTAGTCCGCGTCCCGGGACAGGTTTGGGTACGCAGTATTTT. V gene TRBV19 combines with J gene TRBJ2-3; 8 bases line up with TRBD1. Germline V gene data show CDR1 as LNHDA and CDR2 as SQIVND (reference sequence). V dropped 5 bases and J dropped 8; count of bases not matched to a gene: 15. The CDR3 covers 16 residues.

The V and J genes are TRBV5-1 and TRBJ1-5; D uncertain. V lost 0 bases to trimming and J lost 4 bases, with 8 bases between them. The germline gives CDR1 SGHRS, CDR2 YFSETQ. The CDR3 has 14 amino acids. The CDR3 nucleotides read TGCGCCAGCAGCTTGGTTCCCGGGAATCAGCCCCAGCATTTT. Translation: CASSLVPGNQPQHF.